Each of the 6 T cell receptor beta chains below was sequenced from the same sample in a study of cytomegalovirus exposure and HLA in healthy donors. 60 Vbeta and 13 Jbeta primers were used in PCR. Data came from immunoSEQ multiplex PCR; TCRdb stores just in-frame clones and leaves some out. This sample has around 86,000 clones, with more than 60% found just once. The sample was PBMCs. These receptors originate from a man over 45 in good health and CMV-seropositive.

The CDR3 protein is CASSSGTATEAFF. The CDR3 nucleotides read TGTGCCAGCAGCTCCGGGACAGCCACTGAAGCTTTCTTT. The V call is TRBV7-9, the J call TRBJ1-1; 7 bases are shared with TRBD1. Per germline, CDR1 SEHNR and CDR2 FQNEAQ (reference sequence). The CDR3 extends over 13 amino acids. The trim removed 4 bases at V and 4 bases at J, leaving 3 bases unmatched. Full variable domain (outside the CDR3, taken from reference TRBV7-9 and TRBJ1-1): DTGVSQNPRHKITKRGQNVTFRCDPISEHNRLYWYRQTLGQGPEFLTYFQNEAQLEKSRLLSDRFSAERPKGSFSTLEIQRTEQGDSAMYLCASSSGTATEAFFGQGTRLTVV.

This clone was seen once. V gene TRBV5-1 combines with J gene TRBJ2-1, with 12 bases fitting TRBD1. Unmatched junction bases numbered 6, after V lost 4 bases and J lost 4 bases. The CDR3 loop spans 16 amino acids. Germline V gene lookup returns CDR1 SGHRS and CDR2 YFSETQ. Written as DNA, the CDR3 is TGCGCCAGCAGCGGGACAGGGGGCGATCTTTACAATGAGCAGTTCTTC. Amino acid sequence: CASSGTGGDLYNEQFF. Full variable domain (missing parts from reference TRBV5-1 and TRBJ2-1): KAGVTQTPRYLIKTRGQQVTLSCSPISGHRSVSWYQQTPGQGLQFLFEYFSETQRNKGNFPGRFSGRQFSNSRSEMNVSTLELGDSALYLCASSGTGGDLYNEQFFGPGTRLTVL.

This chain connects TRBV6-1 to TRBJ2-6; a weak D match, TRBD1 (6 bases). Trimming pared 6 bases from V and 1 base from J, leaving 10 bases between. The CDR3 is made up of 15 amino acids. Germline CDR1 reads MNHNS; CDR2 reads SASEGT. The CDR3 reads CASSHTGSGANVLTF. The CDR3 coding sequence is TGTGCCAGCAGCCACACAGGGTCTGGGGCCAACGTCCTGACTTTC.

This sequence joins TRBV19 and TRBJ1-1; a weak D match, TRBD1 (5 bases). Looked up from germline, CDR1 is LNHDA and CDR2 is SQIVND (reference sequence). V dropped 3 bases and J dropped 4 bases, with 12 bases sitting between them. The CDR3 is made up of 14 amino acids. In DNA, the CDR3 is TGTGCCAGTAGTATTAAAGGGGTGGGCACTGAAGCTTTCTTT. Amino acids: CASSIKGVGTEAFF.

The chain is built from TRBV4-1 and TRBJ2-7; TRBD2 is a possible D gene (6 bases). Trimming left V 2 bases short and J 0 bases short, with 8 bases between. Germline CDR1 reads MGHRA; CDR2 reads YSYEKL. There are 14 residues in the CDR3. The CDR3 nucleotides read TGCGCCAGCAGCCAAACGGGAGTCTCCTACGAGCAGTACTTC. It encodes CASSQTGVSYEQYF.

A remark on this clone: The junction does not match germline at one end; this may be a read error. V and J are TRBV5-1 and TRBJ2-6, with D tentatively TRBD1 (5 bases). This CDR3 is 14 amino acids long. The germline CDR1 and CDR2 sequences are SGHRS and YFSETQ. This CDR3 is CASSFVSGANGLTF. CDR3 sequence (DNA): TGCGCCAGCAGCTTTGTCTCTGGGGCCAACGGCCTGACTTTC.